This entry lists 5 T cell receptor beta chains sequenced from one sample in a study of blood T cell repertoires in COVID-19. TCRdb's copy holds only in-frame clones and misses some; the assay was immunoSEQ multiplex PCR. The table includes 120,000 or so clones, 71% detected once. Sequenced material: peripheral blood. The receptors originated from a human donor with acute or convalescent COVID-19. The donor label of this sample is uncertain.

The gene calls are TRBV6-5 and TRBJ2-4; 8 nucleotides match TRBD1. The CDR3 consists of 15 residues. V dropped 5 bases and J dropped 9; count of bases not matched to a gene: 12. Germline V gene data show CDR1 as MNHEY and CDR2 as SVGAGI. CDR3 protein: CASSQIRAGGGIQYF. The CDR3 DNA follows: TGTGCCAGCAGTCAAATAAGGGCAGGGGGCGGCATTCAGTACTTC.

This clone was found many times. V is TRBV6-5 and J is TRBJ1-4; D is possibly TRBD1 (5 bases). Per germline, CDR1 MNHEY and CDR2 SVGAGI. The CDR3 loop spans 14 amino acids. With 2 bases removed from V and 8 bases from J, the gap between germline ends came to 12 bases. CDR3 in amino acids: CASSYGGSKEKLFF. The DNA of the CDR3 is TGTGCCAGCAGTTACGGGGGGAGTAAGGAAAAACTGTTTTTT.

The table lists this clone with a few counts. The genes are TRBV5-1 and TRBJ2-3, with D tentatively TRBD1 (6 bases). The V and J ends lost 2 bases and 5 bases respectively, with 12 bases between them. The CDR3 is made up of 14 amino acids. Germline V gene lookup returns CDR1 SGHRS and CDR2 YFSETQ. CDR3 nucleotide sequence: TGCGCCAGCAGCTTAGGGGGATTTAGAGATACGCAGTATTTT. This encodes CASSLGGFRDTQYF.

CDR3: CASSERDGSYEQYV. CDR3 nucleotides: TGTGCCAGCAGTGAACGAGACGGGTCCTACGAGCAGTACGTC. The chain carries TRBV2 and TRBJ2-7, with D hard to call. The germline V and J ends were trimmed by 2 bases and 1 base, with 9 bases remaining between them. This CDR3 has 14 amino acids. From germline, CDR1 is SNHLY and CDR2 FYNNEI.

This chain links TRBV6-2 or TRBV6-3 with TRBJ2-7, with TRBD1 as a possible D gene (6 bases). Deletions cut 4 bases from V and 0 bases from J, with 13 bases between. The CDR3 spans 15 residues. From germline, CDR1 is MNHEY and CDR2 SVGEGT. As DNA, the CDR3 is TGTGCCAGCAGTTCTTTCTCCAGGGGCTCCTACGAGCAGTACGTC. Translating it yields CASSSFSRGSYEQYV.